Shown below are 27 T cell receptor beta chains from a single sample sequenced in a study of blood T cell repertoires in COVID-19. The assay was immunoSEQ multiplex PCR, and TCRdb's table has in-frame clones only and misses some. Among around 200,000 clones listed, about 83% were seen once. The sample consisted of peripheral blood. These receptors all stem from a woman aged 45-59 years with acute or convalescent COVID-19.

This clone was observed a single time. This chain connects TRBV9 to TRBJ2-5; 8 positions agree with TRBD1. With 0 bases clipped from V and 5 bases from J, the junction kept 12 bases outside the gene matches. Germline V gene lookup returns CDR1 SGDLS and CDR2 YYNGEE. The CDR3 loop spans 17 amino acids. CDR3 loop: CASSVDRGRGPRETQYF. In DNA, the CDR3 is TGTGCCAGCAGCGTAGATCGGGGCAGGGGGCCTAGGGAGACCCAGTACTTC.

V usage is TRBV5-4 and J usage is TRBJ2-7; perhaps TRBD1 as D (6 bases). Looked up from germline, CDR1 is SGHNT and CDR2 is YYREEE (reference sequence). Trimming stripped 4 bases from V and 3 bases from J, with 11 bases between. The CDR3 consists of 13 residues. The CDR3 sequence is CASSLGTFYEQYF. The CDR3 region has the DNA TGTGCCAGCAGCCTAGGGACATTCTACGAGCAGTACTTC.

The chain has TRBV29-1 and TRBJ2-2; D not resolved. This CDR3 has 13 residues. CDR1 SQVTM and CDR2 ANQGSEA come from the germline V gene. Trimming stripped 2 bases from V and 2 bases from J, with 6 bases between. The CDR3 loop is CSVEIINTGELFF. The CDR3 DNA sequence: TGCAGCGTTGAAATAATCAACACCGGGGAGCTGTTTTTT.

The chain carries TRBV6-1 and TRBJ1-2, with a tentative D call TRBD1 (6 bases). Germline values: CDR1 MNHNS, CDR2 SASEGT. CDR3 length: 17 amino acids. V gave up 3 bases and J gave up 4 bases, with 21 bases separating them. In nucleotides, the CDR3 is TGTGCCAGCAGTGATTTAAGGGGCAGGGGAGTCGGCTATGGCTACACCTTC. Encoded protein: CASSDLRGRGVGYGYTF.

This clone was seen only once. J is TRBJ1-5 and V is TRBV27; 10 positions agree with TRBD1. The V and J ends lost 6 bases and 5 bases, in that order; junction bases with no gene match: 7. The length of the CDR3 is 15 residues. CDR1 is MNHEY, CDR2 SMNVEV, per germline (reference sequence). The CDR3 coding sequence is TGTGCCAGCAGCAGCGGGACAGGGGTTGATCAGCCCCAGCATTTT. Translated: CASSSGTGVDQPQHF.

This clone has just a few counts. The rearrangement uses TRBV10-1 and TRBJ2-7, with D perhaps TRBD2 (7 bases). V was clipped by 3 bases and J by 7 bases, with 16 bases between them. The germline V gene has CDR1 WNHNN and CDR2 SYGVQD (reference sequence). This CDR3 has 14 residues. The chain's CDR3 is CASSERGGSREQYF. CDR3 DNA sequence: TGCGCCAGCAGTGAAAGGGGGGGCTCTCGGGAGCAGTACTTC.

This clone was counted a single time. The chain is built from TRBV4-2 and TRBJ2-1; D is unresolved. Looked up from germline, CDR1 is LGHNA and CDR2 is YNFKEQ. Trimming stripped 0 bases from V and 0 bases from J, with 12 bases between. This CDR3 region has 17 residues. The CDR3 loop is CASSQDPLLSSYNEQFF. CDR3 bases: TGTGCCAGCAGCCAAGATCCCCTCTTGAGCTCCTACAATGAGCAGTTCTTC.

This clone came up once. This chain links TRBV7-9 with TRBJ2-7, with D possibly being TRBD1 (5 bases). CDR3 length: 16 amino acids. Trimming shortened V by 0 bases and J by 3 bases, and 15 bases separated the two germline ends. Germline CDR1 and CDR2: SEHNR and FQNEAQ (reference sequence). CDR3 sequence (DNA): TGTGCCAGCAGCTTAGCGACAGTAAGACACGTCTACGAGCAGTACTTC. Translating it yields CASSLATVRHVYEQYF.

The chain links TRBV3-1 (or the pseudogene TRBV3-2) to TRBJ2-1; TRBD2 aligns across 8 bases. This CDR3 has 16 residues. Germline loops: CDR1 LGHDT, CDR2 YNNKEL (reference sequence). J lost 6 bases, V lost 3 bases, and 10 bases had no gene match. The DNA for the CDR3 is TGTGCCAGCAGCCACCCCCCGACGGGAGGGGTCAATGAGCAGTTCTTC. Its translation: CASSHPPTGGVNEQFF.

The gene calls are TRBV5-1 and TRBJ2-3; 14 nucleotides align to TRBD2. The CDR3 has 17 residues. V gave up 3 bases and J gave up 5 bases; unmatched junction bases: 8. Germline assignment: CDR1 SGHRS and CDR2 YFSETQ. The CDR3 bases are TGCGCCAGCAGCTCTGAAACCGGGACTAGCGGGAGAGATACGCAGTATTTT. It translates to CASSSETGTSGRDTQYF.

The chain joins TRBV24-1 to TRBJ2-1; 10 bases match TRBD2. The V segment lost 3 bases and the J segment 9 bases; nucleotides outside the gene matches: 7. Per the germline V gene, CDR1 is KGHDR and CDR2 is SFDVKD. The CDR3 length is 15 residues. The CDR3 nucleotides read TGTGCCACCAGTGATCCCCCTAGCGGGAGCTTTGAGCAGTTCTTC. Protein product: CATSDPPSGSFEQFF.

This clone was seen only a few times. The same CDR3 arises from other DNA sequences in this sample as well. The chain couples TRBV5-1 to TRBJ1-2; 8 bases fit TRBD1. The CDR3 is 14 residues long. CDR1 and CDR2 from the germline V gene are SGHRS and YFSETQ. Trimming at V came to 0 bases and at J to 2 bases, leaving 0 bases not matched to a gene. The CDR3 is CASSLGQGNYGYTF. The CDR3 DNA reads as TGCGCCAGCAGCTTGGGACAGGGGAACTATGGCTACACCTTC.

The chain recombines TRBV2 with TRBJ1-5, with D possibly being TRBD1 (5 bases). The germline gives CDR1 SNHLY, CDR2 FYNNEI. The CDR3 spans 13 residues. The ends were cut back, 4 bases at V and 5 bases at J, with 9 bases in the middle. Written as DNA, the CDR3 is TGTGCCAGCAGTGTCAGGGTCGATCAGCCCCAGCATTTT. Protein sequence: CASSVRVDQPQHF.

This chain connects TRBV19 to TRBJ2-1; 7 bases line up with TRBD2. The germline CDR1 and CDR2 sequences are LNHDA and SQIVND (reference sequence). The CDR3 is 15 residues long. V lost 3 bases to trimming and J lost 7 bases; unmatched junction nucleotides: 9. In nucleotides, the CDR3 is TGTGCCAGTAGTATCTCGGGGGGACTTGGGAATGAGCAGTTCTTC. This encodes CASSISGGLGNEQFF.

The chain is built from TRBV18 and TRBJ1-1; no reliable D call. Germline V gene data show CDR1 as KGHSH and CDR2 as LQKENI. This CDR3 region has 14 residues. V lost 3 bases, J lost 4 bases, and 12 bases lay in between. The CDR3 is CASSPVSRGTEAFF. As DNA, the CDR3 is TGTGCCAGCTCACCGGTCTCCCGGGGCACTGAAGCTTTCTTT.

V and J are TRBV2 and TRBJ1-1; D may be TRBD1 (5 bases). Trimming left V 4 bases short and J 7 bases short, with 13 bases between. CDR3 length: 13 residues. CDR1 SNHLY and CDR2 FYNNEI come from the germline V gene. CDR3 sequence (DNA): TGTGCCAGCAGTGGTCGGGGGTCGATTGAAGCTTTCTTT. This sequence encodes CASSGRGSIEAFF.

The V call is TRBV9, the J call TRBJ2-1, with D possibly TRBD1 on 7 matching bases. Germline V lookup: CDR1 SGDLS, CDR2 YYNGEE. The CDR3 sequence is 12 residues long. The ends were cut back, 4 bases at V and 8 bases at J, with 10 bases in the middle. The CDR3 DNA is TGTGCCAGCAGCCCAGGGGGGTATGAGCAGTTCTTC. It yields the protein CASSPGGYEQFF.

The chain is built from TRBV2 and TRBJ2-7; maybe TRBD1 (5 bases). CDR1 is SNHLY, CDR2 FYNNEI, per germline. V was shortened by 2 bases and J by 3 bases, with 11 bases between the two germline ends. There are 14 residues in the CDR3. CDR3 DNA: TGTGCCAGCAGTGAACAACAGGCTCTCTACGAGCAGTACTTC. As protein: CASSEQQALYEQYF.

CDR3 sequence reads: CATSSSSGPKGTQYF. In nucleotides, the CDR3 is TGTGCCACCAGCAGTTCTAGCGGGCCCAAGGGTACGCAGTATTTT. The chain employs TRBV15 and TRBJ2-3, with TRBD2 identical over 8 bases. CDR3 size: 15 residues. Per the germline V gene, CDR1 is LNHNV and CDR2 is YYDKDF (reference sequence). With V trimmed by 3 bases and J by 8 bases, 10 bases remained unmatched.

A word on this clone: The same CDR3 also results from other DNA sequences found in this sample. V is TRBV7-3 and J is TRBJ2-1; 9 bases line up with TRBD2. The V gene's germline CDR1 is SGHTA and CDR2 FQGTGA. The trim removed 3 bases at V and 0 bases at J, leaving 3 bases unmatched. This CDR3 comprises 16 residues. The CDR3 coding sequence is TGTGCCAGCAGCTTTTTAGCGGGGGCCTCCTACAATGAGCAGTTCTTC. Encoded protein: CASSFLAGASYNEQFF.

The rearrangement links TRBV3-1 (or the pseudogene TRBV3-2) to TRBJ1-2; 10 bases line up with TRBD1. CDR1 LGHDT and CDR2 YNNKEL come from the germline V gene (reference sequence). V was clipped by 4 bases and J by 5 bases; unmatched bases: 13. The CDR3 covers 17 residues. For the CDR3, the DNA is TGTGCCAGCAGCCCGCTGATGGGGGACAGGGGCCGGTATGGCTACACCTTC. Translation: CASSPLMGDRGRYGYTF.

The chain combines TRBV5-1 with TRBJ1-3; 7 nucleotides agree with TRBD1. The CDR3 has 14 residues. The V and J ends lost 4 bases and 3 bases, in that order; junction bases with no gene match: 4. The germline V gene has CDR1 SGHRS and CDR2 YFSETQ. The chain's CDR3 is CASSRDSDGNTIYF. DNA for the CDR3: TGCGCCAGCAGCCGGGACAGCGATGGAAACACCATATATTTT.

This clone is a singleton in its sample. The genes are TRBV24-1 and TRBJ1-4; D might be TRBD1 (6 bases). Germline-derived CDR1 and CDR2 are KGHDR and SFDVKD. The ends were cut back, 3 bases at V and 5 bases at J, with 18 bases in the middle. This CDR3 comprises 17 residues. CDR3: CATSDPATTGQNEKLFF. The CDR3 bases are TGTGCCACCAGTGATCCAGCCACGACAGGTCAAAATGAAAAACTGTTTTTT.

The chain recombines TRBV2 with TRBJ2-7; 9 bases align to TRBD1. The germline V gene encodes CDR1 SNHLY and CDR2 FYNNEI. CDR3 length: 14 amino acids. V dropped 6 bases and J dropped 2; count of bases not matched to a gene: 5. The CDR3 DNA follows: TGTGCCAGCAGAGACAGGGGGTTTACCTACGAGCAGTACTTC. Its protein is CASRDRGFTYEQYF.

The chain couples TRBV11-2 to TRBJ2-5; perhaps TRBD2 as D (5 bases). Germline V gene lookup returns CDR1 SGHAT and CDR2 FQNNGV. The CDR3 extends over 14 amino acids. V was pared by 3 bases and J by 3 bases, with 11 bases between. CDR3 sequence reads: CASSFSVREETQYF. CDR3 DNA: TGTGCCAGCAGCTTTAGCGTGAGGGAAGAGACCCAGTACTTC. The variable domain in full, completed from reference TRBV11-2 and TRBJ2-5, reads EAGVAQSPRYKIIEKRQSVAFWCNPISGHATLYWYQQILGQGPKLLIQFQNNGVVDDSQLPKDRFSAERLKGVDSTLKIQPAKLEDSAVYLCASSFSVREETQYFGPGTRLLVL.

V and J are TRBV5-1 and TRBJ2-7; TRBD1 aligns across 7 bases. The CDR3 extends over 14 amino acids. Germline values: CDR1 SGHRS, CDR2 YFSETQ. The junction had 7 bases not matched to a gene; V was cut back by 1 base and J by 6 bases. CDR3 nucleotides: TGCGCCAGCAGCTTGAGGGACAGTGCTTTCGAGCAGTACTTC. Protein: CASSLRDSAFEQYF.

J is TRBJ1-1 and V is TRBV7-3, with 8 bases identical to TRBD1. This CDR3 comprises 13 residues. The junction had 1 base not matched to a gene; V was cut back by 0 bases and J by 7 bases. Germline V gene data show CDR1 as SGHTA and CDR2 as FQGTGA. The CDR3 region has the DNA TGTGCCAGCAGCTTAACCGGACAGGGTGAAGCTTTCTTT. The encoded protein is CASSLTGQGEAFF. Based on the CDR3 plus reference TRBV7-3 and TRBJ1-1, the full variable domain is GAGVSQTPSNKVTEKGKYVELRCDPISGHTALYWYRQSLGQGPEFLIYFQGTGAADDSGLPNDRFFAVRPEGSVSTLKIQRTERGDSAVYLCASSLTGQGEAFFGQGTRLTVV.